This TCR beta chain came from a study of T cells in Graves' hyperthyroidism and ophthalmopathy (dated by TCRdb to the late 2010s). Study-level background: Peripheral blood samples were taken at initial diagnosis, before any treatment was given. To identify distinguishing TCR V-J signatures, a discovery cohort of about 95 patients was used, comprising 43 with Graves' ophthalmopathy and around 60 with stable Graves' hyperthyroidism. Whether ophthalmopathy could be predicted prospectively was tested in an independent validation cohort made up of 18 to 20 hyperthyroidism patients plus 17 patients who later progressed to ophthalmopathy. For training and testing, the 100 patients in the discovery cohort were randomly divided in a 7:3 ratio. In several Graves' hyperthyroidism patients, the study also compared T-cell repertoires from thyroid tissue with T-cell repertoires from blood. After sampling, hyperthyroidism patients received methimazole starting at 30 mg daily, and ophthalmopathy patients received high-dose intravenous methylprednisolone. TCR Vbeta CDR3 sequencing of 135 peripheral blood samples (roughly 43 ophthalmopathy, about 75 hyperthyroidism and approximately 17 progressor patients) is reported in the paper.

On this clonotype: The specificity of this receptor is unknown. Base qualities are not at hand, and no much larger clone is one base apart.

The CDR3 starts with the cysteine, ends with the phenylalanine, and has 18 residues. Of all the DNA, just the CDR3 is kept, 54 bases in frame from base 1. Deletion took 0 bases off V and 0 bases off J, with a span of 18 bases between the germline ends. Taken from the germline V gene, the CDR1 and CDR2 loops are MNHEY and SVGAGI. On the study overall, not on this receptor specifically: A model built on a 13 V-J signature distinguished ophthalmopathy from stable hyperthyroidism, reaching around 88% sensitivity and 81.08% specificity in cross-validation and 80%/75% in testing. No statistical method was used to fix the sample size in advance, and group allocation was not hidden from the investigators. In validation, progression to ophthalmopathy was predicted by the model with around 70% sensitivity and under 85% specificity, a median of approximately 6.5 months before onset. Most expanded thyroid clonotypes (frequency above 0.001) were also detected in blood, a finding suggesting that blood repertoires may reflect thyroid immune responses.

Graves' hyperthyroidism was defined as stable when no progression to ophthalmopathy occurred over 18 months of follow-up. Hyperthyroidism patients were newly diagnosed, with disease duration under 2 months, and aged 18 to 65 years. The study excluded patients with uncontrolled infections, other autoimmune diseases, pregnancy or lactation. Diagnoses were established on the basis of clinical symptoms, serum thyroxine and TRAb, thyroid ultrasound, and orbital computed tomography. PBMCs were separated from over 9 ml of fresh peripheral blood using Ficoll-Paque density gradient centrifugation. Total RNA was extracted using Trizol reagent, and RNA quality was assessed on an Agilent 2100 Bioanalyzer. The TCR beta CDR3 regions were amplified from the RNA transcripts. The TCR CDR3 was subjected to a first round of RT-PCR using the HTBI primer set and the Qiagen OneStep RT-PCR kit. Libraries were constructed in a second round of multiplex PCR, after which size selection and purification were carried out. Libraries were sequenced paired-end with 100 bp reads on an Illumina HiSeq2000. The original pipeline was this. SOAPnuke was used to process the raw data, with reads discarded if the reads contained adapters or uncalled bases, had a mean Phred below 15, or lacked an exact constant-primer or identifier match. COPE v1.2.5 was used to merge the high-quality paired reads, and each unique nucleotide sequence was defined as a clonotype. MiTCR v1.1 was used to align clonotypes to the IMGT TRBV, TRBD and TRBJ reference segments. Only V-J combinations with frequency above 0.0001, covering about 99% of repertoires, were analysed. A TCS score was defined as the ratio of F50 (clonal expansion) to E x V (chaos), with BLOSUM62-based TCRdist applied between CDR3 peptides within each V-J. Welch's t-statistics and random forest reduced approximately 520 V-J features to fewer than 15, which were used in a naive Bayes classifier (R e1071). TCRdb trimmed public reads at Q25 via fastp, called clones via MiXCR and kept in-frame beta chains. A single entry per CDR3 protein holds the most common genes and DNA from its merged rows. V and J calls and clone size were set by TCRdb, not the authors. The sample table contains some 500,000 distinct CDR3 sequences; only one count was recorded for approximately 15% of them. The ten largest clones represent roughly 17% of the sample.

Sequencing was done on a sample of blood. The V and J genes are TRBV6-5 and TRBJ2-7, with a weak D call of TRBD1 (6 bases match). This TCR was sampled from a woman between 18 and 29 years old with Graves' hyperthyroidism. The CDR3 reads as follows: CASSYSESEGDTSYEQYF. The DNA reads TGTGCCAGCAGTTACTCGGAGTCGGAAGGGGACACCTCCTACGAGCAGTACTTC.